Following are 27 T cell receptor beta chains from one sample sequenced in a study of T cells after yellow fever vaccination. TCRdb reprocessed the 5' RACE reads with MiXCR, giving one entry per CDR3 protein. The table has about 340,000 distinct CDR3 sequences, 8% to 10% seen once. The specimen was PBMCs, collected on the day of the first yellow fever vaccination. The receptors here all came from a man younger than 35 who received the YFV17D yellow fever vaccine.

This chain connects TRBV5-1 to TRBJ2-3; no firm D call. This CDR3 is built from 16 residues. The germline V and J ends were trimmed by 2 bases and 0 bases, with 13 bases remaining between them. The germline V gene has CDR1 SGHRS and CDR2 YFSETQ. The CDR3 protein is CASSLLFFPSTDTQYF. The CDR3, as DNA: TGCGCCAGCAGCTTATTGTTCTTCCCTAGCACAGATACGCAGTATTTT.

The gene calls are TRBV5-1 and TRBJ2-3; D unresolved. This CDR3 region has 13 residues. With 6 bases removed from V and 0 bases from J, the gap between germline ends came to 8 bases. Germline CDR1 is SGHRS and CDR2 is YFSETQ. CDR3 DNA sequence: TGCGCCAGCAACGTAGGGAGCACAGATACGCAGTATTTT. Translating gives CASNVGSTDTQYF.

This chain's CDR3 is CASSLGRTHTNYGYTF. DNA for the CDR3: TGTGCCAGCAGCTTGGGCAGGACCCATACTAACTATGGCTACACCTTC. This chain links TRBV7-8 with TRBJ1-2, with no clear D. The V gene lost 3 bases and the J gene lost 0 bases, with 14 bases spanning the gap. The CDR3 is 16 residues long. Germline V CDR1 and CDR2: SGHVS, FQNEAQ.

The chain recombines TRBV9 with TRBJ2-3, with 8 bases that match TRBD1. Germline values: CDR1 SGDLS, CDR2 YYNGEE. The CDR3 has 17 amino acids. J gave up 3 bases and V 4 bases, and 13 bases lay outside the gene matches. The CDR3 region has the DNA TGTGCCAGCAGCCCCTGGGGTGCAGGGGGCGGAACAGATACGCAGTATTTT. As protein: CASSPWGAGGGTDTQYF.

This clonotype was recorded a few times. V is TRBV7-2 and J is TRBJ1-2, with TRBD1 matching over 7 bases. V was pared by 6 bases and J by 7 bases, with 5 bases of the junction left unmatched. Per germline, CDR1 SGHTA and CDR2 FQGNSA. This CDR3 region has 12 residues. This CDR3 is CASRFDRAGYTF. CDR3 sequence (DNA): TGTGCCAGCAGGTTTGACAGGGCTGGCTACACCTTC.

This clonotype has just a few counts. This chain links TRBV20-1 with TRBJ1-6; D not certain. CDR3 length equals 11 residues. V dropped 0 bases and J dropped 17 bases, with 11 bases sitting between them. CDR1 and CDR2 from the germline V gene are DFQATT and SNEGSKA (reference sequence). The chain's CDR3 is CSARDSGQVHF. The CDR3, as DNA: TGCAGTGCTAGAGATTCGGGTCAAGTCCACTTT.

In this sample, this clonotype turned up a few times. The V call is TRBV9, the J call TRBJ2-3, with D unresolved. Germline-derived CDR1 and CDR2 are SGDLS and YYNGEE. Trimming took 1 base from V and 7 from J, leaving 19 bases between them. This CDR3 is 16 amino acids long. The CDR3 nucleotides read TGTGCCAGCAGCGTAACAAGCGACGGGCGCACGAATACGCAGTATTTT. The encoded protein is CASSVTSDGRTNTQYF.

This clonotype was recorded many times. J is TRBJ2-1 and V is TRBV11-2; a weak D match, TRBD2 (6 bases). Germline V gene sequence: CDR1 SGHAT, CDR2 FQNNGV. V shed 5 bases and J shed 10 bases, with 9 bases lying between them. The CDR3 extends over 11 amino acids. CDR3 nucleotide sequence: TGTGCCAGCAGCACCAGCGGGGAGCAGTTCTTC. It yields the protein CASSTSGEQFF.

The chain links TRBV4-1 to TRBJ1-6, with 7 bases aligning to TRBD1. Per germline, CDR1 MGHRA and CDR2 YSYEKL. The length of the CDR3 is 19 residues. V lost 1 base to trimming and J lost 0 bases; unmatched junction nucleotides: 9. The CDR3 coding sequence is TGCGCCAGCAGCCAAGCCCCGGGACAGCCGAGCTCCTATAATTCACCCCTCCACTTT. It specifies CASSQAPGQPSSYNSPLHF.

This clonotype has ten or more counts. The V and J genes are TRBV5-5 and TRBJ2-7; a possible D gene is TRBD1 (5 bases). V gave up 2 bases and J gave up 5 bases, with 11 bases separating them. Looked up from germline, CDR1 is SGHKS and CDR2 is YYEKEE (reference sequence). The CDR3 runs 13 residues. As DNA, the CDR3 is TGTGCCAGCAGCTTATCACTCAGGGACGAGCAGTACTTC. Protein product: CASSLSLRDEQYF.

The genes are TRBV20-1 and TRBJ2-6, with D perhaps matching TRBD1 (6 bases). The CDR3 has 15 residues. The ends were cut back, 6 bases at V and 0 bases at J, with 12 bases in the middle. Looked up from germline, CDR1 is DFQATT and CDR2 is SNEGSKA (reference sequence). CDR3 sequence (DNA): TGCAGTGCCCCGGGACACTTCTCTGGGGCCAACGTCCTGACTTTC. Protein: CSAPGHFSGANVLTF.

The genes are TRBV2 and TRBJ2-5; D is ambiguous. The CDR3 is 11 residues long. The V gene's germline CDR1 is SNHLY and CDR2 FYNNEI. The ends were cut back, 6 bases at V and 2 bases at J, with 4 bases in the middle. CDR3 DNA sequence: TGTGCCAGCAGAAGGCAAGAGACCCAGTACTTC. It specifies CASRRQETQYF.

This clonotype was picked up a small number of times. This sequence joins TRBV9 and TRBJ2-5; no definite D call. Between the trimmed V and J ends, which lost 0 bases and 0 bases, there was a span of 6 bases. The CDR3 contains 14 residues. CDR1 and CDR2 from the germline V gene are SGDLS and YYNGEE. For the CDR3, the DNA is TGTGCCAGCAGCGTAGCGACGAACCAAGAGACCCAGTACTTC. Encoded protein: CASSVATNQETQYF.

There are a few counts of this clonotype. The rearrangement links TRBV5-6 to TRBJ2-3, with 11 bases aligning to TRBD1. The trim removed 6 bases at V and 2 bases at J, leaving 8 bases unmatched. Germline lookup yields CDR1 SGHDT and CDR2 YYEEEE. This CDR3 has 16 amino acids. In DNA form, the CDR3 reads TGTGCCAGCACCCAAAGGGACAGGGGGTTCACAGATACGCAGTATTTT. It codes for CASTQRDRGFTDTQYF. Looking up the rest from reference TRBV5-6 and TRBJ2-3 gives the full variable domain: DAGVTQSPTHLIKTRGQQVTLRCSPKSGHDTVSWYQQALGQGPQFIFQYYEEEERQRGNFPDRFSGHQFPNYSSELNVNALLLGDSALYLCASTQRDRGFTDTQYFGPGTRLTVL.

There are a few counts of this clonotype. This chain links TRBV29-1 with TRBJ2-3; TRBD1 or TRBD2 may be the D gene (6 bases each). CDR1 is SQVTM, CDR2 ANQGSEA, per germline. The V and J ends lost 8 bases and 4 bases respectively, with 16 bases between them. CDR3 length equals 13 residues. The CDR3 region is CSMARGHADTQYF. DNA of the CDR3: TGCAGCATGGCCCGGGGGCACGCAGATACGCAGTATTTT.

This clonotype was picked up a small number of times. The rearrangement links TRBV14 to TRBJ2-2; D is unclear. The CDR3 extends over 15 amino acids. Trimming stripped 0 bases from V and 5 bases from J, with 10 bases between. The germline V gene encodes CDR1 SGHDN and CDR2 FVKESK. The CDR3 sequence: CASSQDRVRTGELFF. In nucleotides, the CDR3 is TGTGCCAGCAGCCAAGATCGAGTGCGGACCGGGGAGCTGTTTTTT.

A few counts support this clonotype. V gene TRBV18 combines with J gene TRBJ2-3; 11 bases are shared with TRBD2. The V gene end was trimmed by 4 bases and the J gene end by 0 bases; junction bases not matched to a gene: 9. Germline V gene data show CDR1 as KGHSH and CDR2 as LQKENI. The CDR3 is made up of 18 amino acids. Here the CDR3 DNA reads TGTGCCAGCTCACTCGGACTAGCGGGCACATCTAGCACAGATACGCAGTATTTT. This gives the protein CASSLGLAGTSSTDTQYF.

The chain has TRBV20-1 and TRBJ1-6, with D possibly TRBD1 on 5 matching bases. Germline values: CDR1 DFQATT, CDR2 SNEGSKA (reference sequence). Trimming removed 3 bases at V and 7 bases at J, with 13 bases between. The CDR3 runs to 14 residues. As DNA, the CDR3 is TGCAGTGCTAGCACCGGGACCCGAAATTCACCCCTCCACTTT. It is translated as CSASTGTRNSPLHF.

V and J are TRBV7-2 and TRBJ2-5; D is perhaps TRBD1 or TRBD2 (5 bases each). Germline V lookup: CDR1 SGHTA, CDR2 FQGNSA. CDR3 size: 14 residues. The V end lost 2 bases, the J end lost 4 bases, and 11 bases lay between the germline ends. DNA of the CDR3: TGTGCCAGCAGCTTAACCCTTGGGGGAGAGACCCAGTACTTC. This translates into CASSLTLGGETQYF.

This clonotype was recorded at least ten times. CDR3 DNA: TGCAGTGCTGGGGCCTCCTCCTATGGCTACACCTTC. Its translation is CSAGASSYGYTF. The chain combines TRBV20-1 with TRBJ1-2; TRBD1 is a possible D gene (5 bases). The germline V gene has CDR1 DFQATT and CDR2 SNEGSKA (reference sequence). The CDR3 sequence is 12 residues long. Trimming took 5 bases from V and 4 from J, leaving 11 bases between them.

This chain uses TRBV7-2 with TRBJ2-3, with 9 bases that match TRBD2. The CDR3 has 15 amino acids. The J segment lost 7 bases and the V segment lost 1 base, leaving 6 bases of the junction unmatched. CDR1 and CDR2 from the germline V gene are SGHTA and FQGNSA. CDR3 nucleotide sequence: TGTGCCAGCAGCTTAGGGCGGGGGGGCCGCTATACGCAGTATTTT. Protein: CASSLGRGGRYTQYF.

This chain connects TRBV29-1 to TRBJ1-1, with TRBD1 matching 7 bases. CDR1 and CDR2 from the germline V gene are SQVTM and ANQGSEA. The CDR3 consists of 11 residues. The V segment lost 5 bases and the J segment 4 bases; nucleotides outside the gene matches: 1. The CDR3 sequence is CSVSGGTEAFF. CDR3 in DNA: TGCAGCGTTTCAGGGGGCACTGAAGCTTTCTTT.

This clonotype appeared a single time. As DNA, the CDR3 is TGTGCCAGCAGTTTATGGGGGGCCGGGGAGCTGTTTTTT. It translates to CASSLWGAGELFF. The chain couples TRBV28 to TRBJ2-2; D could derive from TRBD1 or TRBD2 (5 bases each). The CDR3 contains 13 residues. From germline, CDR1 is MDHEN and CDR2 SYDVKM. V gave up 0 bases and J gave up 6 bases, with 5 bases separating them.

This clonotype appeared many times. The chain joins TRBV2 to TRBJ2-5; D is perhaps TRBD1 or TRBD2 (5 bases each). Deletions cut 4 bases from V and 0 bases from J, with 15 bases between. CDR1 SNHLY and CDR2 FYNNEI come from the germline V gene. The CDR3 runs to 16 residues. The CDR3 nucleotides are TGTGCCAGCAGTGGGGTCTTGGGGGTGCACCAAGAGACCCAGTACTTC. Translating gives CASSGVLGVHQETQYF.

This clonotype has only a few counts. The rearrangement uses TRBV30 and TRBJ2-5; a possible D gene is TRBD1 (5 bases). The CDR3 contains 12 residues. The V gene lost 2 bases and the J gene lost 5 bases, with 9 bases spanning the gap. Germline V gives CDR1 GTSNPN, CDR2 SVGIG (reference sequence). In DNA, the CDR3 is TGTGCCTGGAGTCAGGGTAGCGAGACCCAGTACTTC. Protein product: CAWSQGSETQYF.

This clonotype was observed a handful of times. V is TRBV21-1 and J is TRBJ2-7; whether TRBD1, the table's D call, matches the DNA was not checked. TRBV21-1 is designated a pseudogene. The CDR3 loop spans 19 amino acids. The CDR3 region has the DNA TGTGCCAGCAGCGGACCTTCATTTGAGCGGGGGGGGCCCCGCCACGAGCAGTACTTC. Protein sequence: CASSGPSFERGGPRHEQYF.

This sequence joins TRBV4-3 and TRBJ2-6; D is perhaps TRBD2 (5 bases). The CDR3 has 17 residues. Trimming shortened V by 2 bases and J by 0 bases, and 11 bases separated the two germline ends. Germline assignment: CDR1 LGHNA and CDR2 YSLEER. CDR3 region: CASSQNEGSSGANVLTF. The CDR3 DNA follows: TGCGCCAGCAGCCAAAACGAGGGCAGCTCTGGGGCCAACGTCCTGACTTTC.